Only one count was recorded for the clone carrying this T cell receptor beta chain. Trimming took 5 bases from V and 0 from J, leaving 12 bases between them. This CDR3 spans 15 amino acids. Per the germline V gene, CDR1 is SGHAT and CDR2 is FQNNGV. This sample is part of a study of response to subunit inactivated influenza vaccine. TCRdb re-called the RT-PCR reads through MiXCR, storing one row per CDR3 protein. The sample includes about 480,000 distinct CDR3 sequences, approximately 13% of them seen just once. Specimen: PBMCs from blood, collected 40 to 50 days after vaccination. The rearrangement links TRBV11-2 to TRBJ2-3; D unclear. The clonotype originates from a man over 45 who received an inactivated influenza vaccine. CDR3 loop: CASSARISSTDTQYF. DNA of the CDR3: TGTGCCAGCAGCGCCAGGATTTCTAGCACAGATACGCAGTATTTT.